Listed below are T cell receptor beta chains from one sample, sequenced in a study of blood T cells in healthy people across ages. TCRdb ran MiXCR on the 5' RACE reads and lists one entry per CDR3 protein. Here the sample spans 600,000 to 800,000 distinct CDR3 sequences, approximately 21% being singletons. Sequenced input: blood. These receptors all come from a man between 65 and 79 years old in good health. CDR3s include the opening cysteine and the closing phenylalanine or tryptophan. Fields, in order: D gene, J gene, V gene, clone size, CDR3 protein, CDR3 DNA. The D gene is left open where the match is weak. Not every row has a clone size; where given, it reads once, few, many or a size class.

d_call: TRBD2
j_call: TRBJ2-5
v_call: TRBV20-1
clone_size: few
cdr3_aa: CSASPTTSGLQETQYF
cdr3_nt: TGCAGTGCCAGCCCAACGACTAGCGGGTTACAAGAGACCCAGTACTTC

d_call: NA
j_call: TRBJ2-3
v_call: TRBV5-1
clone_size: few
cdr3_aa: CASRGDSGAPDTQYF
cdr3_nt: TGCGCCAGCAGGGGGGACTCGGGAGCACCAGATACGCAGTATTTT

d_call: NA
j_call: TRBJ2-1
v_call: TRBV27
clone_size: few
cdr3_aa: CASGRSYNEQFF
cdr3_nt: TGTGCCAGCGGGAGATCCTACAATGAGCAGTTCTTC

d_call: NA
j_call: TRBJ2-4
v_call: TRBV28
clone_size: few
cdr3_aa: CASLKEGGMLAKNIQYF
cdr3_nt: TGTGCCAGCCTCAAGGAGGGCGGGATGCTAGCCAAAAACATTCAGTACTTC

d_call: NA
j_call: TRBJ2-3
v_call: TRBV20-1
clone_size: NA
cdr3_aa: CSAPRFPDTQYF
cdr3_nt: TGCAGTGCCCCTCGTTTTCCAGATACGCAGTATTTT

d_call: NA
j_call: TRBJ2-5
v_call: TRBV2
clone_size: NA
cdr3_aa: CASRPNVGYEQHF
cdr3_nt: TGTGCCAGCAGACCCAACGTTGGCTACGAGCAGCACTTC

d_call: TRBD1
j_call: TRBJ1-2
v_call: TRBV6-1
clone_size: NA
cdr3_aa: CASQGAPNYGYTF
cdr3_nt: TGTGCCAGTCAGGGGGCACCCAACTATGGCTACACCTTC

d_call: TRBD1
j_call: TRBJ2-2
v_call: TRBV14
clone_size: few
cdr3_aa: CASSQVGTAYTGELFF
cdr3_nt: TGTGCCAGCAGCCAAGTTGGGACAGCCTACACCGGGGAGCTGTTTTTT

d_call: NA
j_call: TRBJ1-1
v_call: TRBV12-3/TRBV12-4
clone_size: NA
cdr3_aa: CASSLHSGPNTEAFF
cdr3_nt: TGTGCCAGCAGTTTACATTCAGGCCCGAACACTGAAGCTTTCTTT

d_call: TRBD1
j_call: TRBJ2-4
v_call: TRBV29-1
clone_size: NA
cdr3_aa: CSVERTGSNIQYF
cdr3_nt: TGCAGCGTTGAGCGGACAGGGTCAAACATTCAGTACTTC

d_call: TRBD2
j_call: TRBJ2-1
v_call: TRBV11-1
clone_size: NA
cdr3_aa: CASRKGLAGVGEQFF
cdr3_nt: TGTGCCAGCAGGAAGGGACTAGCGGGAGTCGGTGAGCAGTTCTTC

d_call: TRBD2
j_call: TRBJ2-5
v_call: TRBV5-1
clone_size: NA
cdr3_aa: CASSSLAAPLETQYF
cdr3_nt: TGCGCCAGCAGCTCTCTAGCGGCACCGCTGGAGACCCAGTACTTC

d_call: TRBD1
j_call: TRBJ2-7
v_call: TRBV11-2
clone_size: few
cdr3_aa: CASSLGDRGLTSYEQYF
cdr3_nt: TGTGCCAGCAGCTTAGGCGACAGGGGACTTACTTCATACGAGCAGTACTTC

d_call: NA
j_call: TRBJ2-1
v_call: TRBV20-1
clone_size: many
cdr3_aa: CSASWDTLSYNEQFF
cdr3_nt: TGCAGTGCTAGCTGGGACACCCTCTCCTACAATGAGCAGTTCTTC

d_call: TRBD2
j_call: TRBJ2-7
v_call: TRBV3-1
clone_size: NA
cdr3_aa: CASSQDIGLAQSEQLF
cdr3_nt: TGTGCCAGCAGCCAAGATATAGGACTAGCCCAATCTGAGCAGCTCTTC

d_call: NA
j_call: TRBJ1-2
v_call: TRBV20-1
clone_size: NA
cdr3_aa: CSARSGGGYTF
cdr3_nt: TGCAGTGCTAGGTCTGGGGGGGGCTACACCTTC

d_call: TRBD1
j_call: TRBJ2-7
v_call: TRBV2
clone_size: few
cdr3_aa: CASKTQGAYEQYF
cdr3_nt: TGTGCCAGCAAGACACAGGGGGCCTACGAGCAGTACTTC

d_call: TRBD1
j_call: TRBJ1-2
v_call: TRBV6-6
clone_size: NA
cdr3_aa: CASSYSTGGHGGYTF
cdr3_nt: TGTGCCAGCAGTTACTCTACAGGGGGTCATGGTGGCTACACCTTC

d_call: TRBD2
j_call: TRBJ2-3
v_call: TRBV11-2
clone_size: NA
cdr3_aa: CASSPLAGGGTDTQYF
cdr3_nt: TGTGCCAGCAGCCCACTAGCGGGAGGAGGCACAGATACGCAGTATTTT

d_call: NA
j_call: TRBJ2-3
v_call: TRBV21-1
clone_size: few
cdr3_aa: CASSLLAGGPGDTQYF
cdr3_nt: TGTGCCAGCAGCTTACTAGCGGGAGGGCCCGGAGATACGCAGTATTTT

d_call: TRBD2
j_call: TRBJ2-5
v_call: TRBV6-1
clone_size: NA
cdr3_aa: CASRGGSIQETQYF
cdr3_nt: TGTGCCAGCCGCGGGGGTAGCATCCAAGAGACCCAGTACTTC

d_call: NA
j_call: TRBJ2-7
v_call: TRBV21-1
clone_size: few
cdr3_aa: CASSKVVGTLSSYEQYF
cdr3_nt: TGTGCCAGCAGCAAAGTAGTGGGAACCCTCAGCTCCTACGAGCAGTACTTC

d_call: NA
j_call: TRBJ2-5
v_call: TRBV7-2
clone_size: NA
cdr3_aa: CASSITRGEETQYF
cdr3_nt: TGTGCCAGCAGCATAACGAGAGGGGAAGAGACCCAGTACTTC

d_call: TRBD1
j_call: TRBJ2-7
v_call: TRBV5-6
clone_size: NA
cdr3_aa: CASSWDRGNEQYF
cdr3_nt: TGTGCCAGCAGTTGGGACAGGGGCAACGAGCAGTACTTC

d_call: NA
j_call: TRBJ1-1
v_call: TRBV7-2
clone_size: NA
cdr3_aa: CASSLGSTGGTEAFF
cdr3_nt: TGTGCCAGCAGCTTAGGCTCTACGGGGGGAACTGAAGCTTTCTTT

d_call: TRBD1
j_call: TRBJ2-1
v_call: TRBV6-2/TRBV6-3
clone_size: NA
cdr3_aa: CASSYDPGQGPNEQFF
cdr3_nt: TGTGCCAGCAGTTACGATCCGGGACAGGGCCCCAATGAGCAGTTCTTC

d_call: NA
j_call: TRBJ2-3
v_call: TRBV15
clone_size: few
cdr3_aa: CATSRANTDTQYF
cdr3_nt: TGTGCCACCAGCAGAGCCAATACAGATACGCAGTATTTT